A single sample is the source of the 23 T cell receptor beta chains below, sequenced in a study of PD-L1 blockade in urothelial cancer. TCRdb keeps only in-frame clones here, not all; method: immunoSEQ multiplex PCR. Among roughly 100,000 clones listed, less than 85% were seen once. Indicated time point: peripheral blood 6 weeks after treatment start. This material consisted of PBMCs, taken around atezolizumab (anti-PD-L1) treatment. These receptors all stem from a man aged 70 or older with urothelial cancer.

V is TRBV5-6 and J is TRBJ1-1; D is undetermined. This CDR3 has 15 amino acids. From germline, CDR1 is SGHDT and CDR2 YYEEEE. Trimming removed 2 bases from V and 1 base from J, with 12 bases in between. The CDR3 loop is CASSFLAGENTEAFF. The CDR3 nucleotides are TGTGCCAGCAGCTTCTTGGCAGGTGAGAACACTGAAGCTTTCTTT.

The chain employs TRBV19 and TRBJ1-5; D perhaps matches TRBD1 (6 bases). Looked up from germline, CDR1 is LNHDA and CDR2 is SQIVND (reference sequence). V was trimmed by 5 bases and J by 2 bases, leaving 16 bases between them. The length of the CDR3 is 16 residues. CDR3 nucleotides: TGTGCCAGTAGTCTCAGGGGATTAGGGGGCAATCAGCCCCAGCATTTT. Protein sequence: CASSLRGLGGNQPQHF.

The chain carries TRBV7-8 and TRBJ2-3, with 7 bases fitting TRBD2. Germline-derived CDR1 and CDR2 are SGHVS and FQNEAQ. The CDR3 is made up of 15 amino acids. V lost 6 bases to trimming and J lost 1 base; unmatched junction nucleotides: 7. The CDR3 DNA is TGTGCCAGCAGTGAAGGGACTATGGGCACAGATACGCAGTATTTT. Protein: CASSEGTMGTDTQYF.

This clone was counted only a few times. This chain joins TRBV19 and TRBJ1-4, with 7 bases fitting TRBD1. With 4 bases clipped from V and 3 bases from J, the junction kept 11 bases outside the gene matches. The CDR3 consists of 17 residues. Germline CDR1 and CDR2: LNHDA and SQIVND (reference sequence). The CDR3, as DNA: TGTGCCAGTAGTACTACTTATGCCGGGACAGCTAATGAAAAACTGTTTTTT. It encodes CASSTTYAGTANEKLFF.

This clone was seen only a few times. V gene TRBV7-9 combines with J gene TRBJ2-1, with D tentatively TRBD1 (5 bases). Germline V gene data show CDR1 as SEHNR and CDR2 as FQNEAQ (reference sequence). The V gene lost 5 bases and the J gene lost 6 bases, with 17 bases spanning the gap. The CDR3 runs to 15 residues. The DNA of the CDR3 is TGTGCCAGCAGCCGAAAACTTGAGACAGTCAATGAGCAGTTCTTC. Encoded protein: CASSRKLETVNEQFF.

V is TRBV6-1 and J is TRBJ1-5; 7 nucleotides agree with TRBD1. The CDR3 spans 16 residues. J was trimmed by 3 bases and V by 1 base; bases with no gene match: 6. Looked up from germline, CDR1 is MNHNS and CDR2 is SASEGT. In DNA, the CDR3 is TGTGCCAGCAGTGAAGGCAGGGGGTATTCCAATCAGCCCCAGCATTTT. It specifies CASSEGRGYSNQPQHF.

V and J are TRBV9 and TRBJ1-2; TRBD1 might be the D (5 bases). In germline, CDR1 is SGDLS, CDR2 YYNGEE. V was clipped by 4 bases and J by 4 bases, with 20 bases between them. The CDR3 length is 16 residues. Here the CDR3 reads CASSPPAGKGVYGYTF. The CDR3, as DNA: TGTGCCAGCAGCCCCCCCGCGGGAAAAGGGGTCTATGGCTACACCTTC.

This sequence joins TRBV5-4 and TRBJ2-1, with a tentative D call TRBD1 (6 bases). The CDR3 runs 16 residues. The germline CDR1 and CDR2 sequences are SGHNT and YYREEE (reference sequence). V lost 4 bases, J lost 0 bases, and 14 bases lay in between. Written as DNA, the CDR3 is TGTGCCAGCAGCAAACAGGGCGGGCTCTCCTACAATGAGCAGTTCTTC. Amino acid sequence: CASSKQGGLSYNEQFF.

As to this clone: Given a much more abundant clone one base away, this may be a read error. This sample includes further DNA sequences coding for the same CDR3. The chain links TRBV6-4 to TRBJ2-3, with 7 bases aligning to TRBD1. The germline V gene encodes CDR1 MRHNA and CDR2 SNTAGT. Trimming took 6 bases from V and 4 from J; bases not matched to a gene: 10. This CDR3 has 15 amino acids. The DNA of the CDR3 is TGTGCCAGCAGCGCAGGACAGGTTGAGTCAGATACGCAGTATTTT. It yields the protein CASSAGQVESDTQYF.

The V call is TRBV9, the J call TRBJ1-2; D may be TRBD1 (6 bases). The germline V gene has CDR1 SGDLS and CDR2 YYNGEE. The CDR3 contains 14 residues. V lost 4 bases and J lost 6, with 16 bases in between. CDR3 amino acids: CASSSRGDNNGYTF. The CDR3 DNA sequence: TGTGCCAGCAGCTCCCGAGGGGACAACAATGGCTACACCTTC.

In this sample, this clone turned up once. CDR3 in amino acids: CASSHSVRTDTEAFF. Written as DNA, the CDR3 is TGTGCCAGCAGCCATTCGGTAAGGACAGACACTGAAGCTTTCTTT. The J gene is TRBJ1-1, the V gene TRBV7-2; D possibly corresponds to TRBD1 (6 bases). V lost 5 bases, J lost 3 bases, and 16 bases lay in between. This CDR3 region has 15 residues. Per germline, CDR1 SGHTA and CDR2 FQGNSA. The full variable domain, completed using reference TRBV7-2 and TRBJ1-1, is GAGVSQSPSNKVTEKGKDVELRCDPISGHTALYWYRQSLGQGLEFLIYFQGNSAPDKSGLPSDRFSAERTGGSVSTLTIQRTQQEDSAVYLCASSHSVRTDTEAFFGQGTRLTVV.

The chain combines TRBV9 with TRBJ1-6, with TRBD1 identical over 10 bases. V dropped 3 bases and J dropped 10; count of bases not matched to a gene: 7. This CDR3 spans 15 amino acids. CDR1 and CDR2 from the germline V gene are SGDLS and YYNGEE. The CDR3 loop is CASSGQGATESPLHF. The DNA of the CDR3 is TGTGCCAGCAGCGGACAGGGGGCTACGGAGTCACCCCTCCACTTT.

The V gene is TRBV5-1, the J gene TRBJ2-7, with D unresolved. The CDR3 length is 14 residues. V was cut by 0 bases and J by 0 bases, with 7 bases left in between. Germline V gene data show CDR1 as SGHRS and CDR2 as YFSETQ. The CDR3 sequence is CASSLAVNSYEQYF. The CDR3 DNA follows: TGCGCCAGCAGCTTGGCGGTCAACTCCTACGAGCAGTACTTC.

V usage is TRBV19 and J usage is TRBJ1-1, with D possibly TRBD1 on 5 matching bases. The CDR3 has 14 amino acids. The germline CDR1 and CDR2 sequences are LNHDA and SQIVND (reference sequence). V was cut by 4 bases and J by 5 bases, with 14 bases left in between. The CDR3 sequence is CASSSRRERTEAFF. Written as DNA, the CDR3 is TGTGCCAGTAGTAGTCGCAGGGAAAGGACTGAAGCTTTCTTT.

The rearrangement uses TRBV27 and TRBJ1-2; a possible D gene is TRBD1 (6 bases). Germline loops: CDR1 MNHEY, CDR2 SMNVEV (reference sequence). The V end was cut by 5 bases, the J end by 1 base, with 11 bases between. This CDR3 has 14 amino acids. CDR3 sequence (DNA): TGTGCCAGCAGTGTCGACAGGTTTAACTATGGCTACACCTTC. Its translation is CASSVDRFNYGYTF.

The rearrangement links TRBV19 to TRBJ1-2; 7 positions agree with TRBD1. The CDR3 spans 15 residues. The germline V gene has CDR1 LNHDA and CDR2 SQIVND (reference sequence). J gave up 4 bases and V 4 bases, and 9 bases lay outside the gene matches. The CDR3, as DNA: TGTGCCAGTAGTACAGGGACAGCCGGGGGCTATGGCTACACCTTC. As protein: CASSTGTAGGYGYTF. Looking up the rest from reference TRBV19 and TRBJ1-2 gives the full variable domain: DGGITQSPKYLFRKEGQNVTLSCEQNLNHDAMYWYRQDPGQGLRLIYYSQIVNDFQKGDIAEGYSVSREKKESFPLTVTSAQKNPTAFYLCASSTGTAGGYGYTFGSGTRLTVV.

The gene calls are TRBV5-4 and TRBJ2-2; TRBD2 agrees at 12 bases. Unmatched junction bases numbered 5, after V lost 4 bases and J lost 7 bases. Looked up from germline, CDR1 is SGHNT and CDR2 is YYREEE (reference sequence). The CDR3 is 15 residues long. CDR3 sequence: CASSPSGGAGGELFF. The CDR3 region has the DNA TGTGCCAGCAGCCCTAGCGGGGGGGCAGGCGGGGAGCTGTTTTTT.

This chain uses TRBV7-9 with TRBJ2-5; 9 bases line up with TRBD2. The length of the CDR3 is 15 residues. The junction had 1 base not matched to a gene; V was cut back by 2 bases and J by 0 bases. CDR1 and CDR2 (germline): SEHNR, FQNEAQ (reference sequence). CDR3 sequence (DNA): TGTGCCAGCAGCTTACTAGCGGGGAACCAAGAGACCCAGTACTTC. Its translation is CASSLLAGNQETQYF. Combining the CDR3 with reference TRBV7-9 and TRBJ2-5 gives the whole variable domain DTGVSQNPRHKITKRGQNVTFRCDPISEHNRLYWYRQTLGQGPEFLTYFQNEAQLEKSRLLSDRFSAERPKGSFSTLEIQRTEQGDSAMYLCASSLLAGNQETQYFGPGTRLLVL.

The rearrangement uses TRBV9 and TRBJ2-2; 9 nucleotides agree with TRBD1. Germline loops: CDR1 SGDLS, CDR2 YYNGEE. V lost 5 bases to trimming and J lost 4 bases; unmatched junction nucleotides: 3. The CDR3 has 14 amino acids. CDR3 nucleotide sequence: TGTGCCAGCAGTAGGGACAGGGCCACCGGGGAGCTGTTTTTT. Amino acid sequence: CASSRDRATGELFF.

This clone came up once. The chain recombines TRBV5-1 with TRBJ2-3, with no clear D. The CDR3 has 20 amino acids. The V end was cut by 4 bases, the J end by 6 bases, with 33 bases between. Germline CDR1 is SGHRS and CDR2 is YFSETQ. CDR3 residues: CASSQNIDGTGRSARDTQYF. For the CDR3, the DNA is TGCGCCAGCAGCCAAAATATCGACGGAACCGGTCGGTCCGCTAGGGATACGCAGTATTTT.

V is TRBV10-2 and J is TRBJ1-1, with a tentative D call TRBD1 (5 bases). V lost 6 bases and J 1 base, leaving 9 bases between the germline ends. This CDR3 is built from 13 residues. The germline V gene encodes CDR1 WSHSY and CDR2 SAAADI. The CDR3 coding sequence is TGCGCCAGCAGCGTGACAGCGAACACTGAAGCTTTCTTT. It encodes CASSVTANTEAFF.

This chain links TRBV6-6 with TRBJ2-5, with 9 nucleotides matching TRBD2. CDR3 length: 16 amino acids. Germline V gene data show CDR1 as MNHNY and CDR2 as SVGAGI (reference sequence). Trimming cost V 0 bases and J 2 bases; bases outside gene matches: 4. The CDR3 reads CASSYSLAGLQETQYF. The CDR3 nucleotides read TGTGCCAGCAGTTACTCCCTAGCGGGGCTACAAGAGACCCAGTACTTC.

The J gene is TRBJ2-7, the V gene TRBV11-1; 12 nucleotides align to TRBD2. The CDR3 is made up of 17 amino acids. V shed 1 base and J 2 bases; nucleotides not matched to a gene: 6. CDR1 and CDR2 (germline): SGHAT, FQDESV (reference sequence). The CDR3 sequence: CASSLGWTSGITYEQYF. Written as DNA, the CDR3 is TGTGCCAGCAGCTTAGGCTGGACTAGCGGGATCACCTACGAGCAGTACTTC. The entire variable domain, with the rest obtained from reference TRBV11-1 and TRBJ2-7, is as follows: EAEVAQSPRYKITEKSQAVAFWCDPISGHATLYWYRQILGQGPELLVQFQDESVVDDSQLPKDRFSAERLKGVDSTLKIQPAELGDSAMYLCASSLGWTSGITYEQYFGPGTRLTVT.